These 10 T cell receptor beta chains originate from one sample sequenced in a study of control samples from healthy donors and cancer patients. Sequencing was performed with immunoSEQ multiplex PCR; in TCRdb, only in-frame clones are kept and a portion is missing. The sample gives 40,000 or so clones, around 93% of which show up once; 22% is in the top ten. The sequenced sample was PBMCs. These TCRs come from a woman in her thirties or forties with head and neck cancer.

This chain connects TRBV13 to TRBJ2-3; 9 bases line up with TRBD2. The trim removed 8 bases at V and 0 bases at J, leaving 9 bases unmatched. Germline CDR1 reads PRHDT; CDR2 reads FYEKMQ (reference sequence). The CDR3 runs to 16 residues. The CDR3 sequence: CASCTSGLASTDTQYF. The CDR3 DNA reads TGTGCCAGCTGCACTAGCGGGTTAGCTAGCACAGATACGCAGTATTTT.

This rearrangement joins TRBV27 to TRBJ2-7, with 7 bases aligning to TRBD2. CDR3 size: 14 residues. Per the germline V gene, CDR1 is MNHEY and CDR2 is SMNVEV (reference sequence). V was pared by 5 bases and J by 3 bases, with 7 bases of the junction left unmatched. The CDR3 DNA reads as TGTGCCAGCAGTAGTGGCGGGAGCCTCTACGAGCAGTACTTC. Protein sequence: CASSSGGSLYEQYF.

This sequence joins TRBV27 and TRBJ2-1; D might be TRBD2 (7 bases). Trimming removed 3 bases from V and 8 bases from J, with 23 bases in between. Germline V lookup: CDR1 MNHEY, CDR2 SMNVEV (reference sequence). The CDR3 has 17 residues. CDR3 sequence reads: CASSLLVRGRGSHEQFF. CDR3 sequence (DNA): TGTGCCAGCAGTTTGCTCGTCCGGGGGCGGGGGAGCCATGAGCAGTTCTTC.

This clone was found a few times. The rearrangement joins TRBV6-1 to TRBJ2-3, with TRBD2 matching over 14 bases. V trimming: 2 bases; J trimming: 6 bases; junction bases outside the gene matches: 4. This CDR3 region has 16 residues. Germline lookup yields CDR1 MNHNS and CDR2 SASEGT. As DNA, the CDR3 is TGTGCCAGCAGTGAAAGACTAGCGGGAGGGCCCGATACGCAGTATTTT. Its translation: CASSERLAGGPDTQYF.

This clone was detected once. The rearrangement uses TRBV18 and TRBJ1-2; possible D gene TRBD1, 5 bases. V was cut by 6 bases and J by 5 bases, with 19 bases left in between. This CDR3 region has 15 residues. From germline, CDR1 is KGHSH and CDR2 LQKENI. CDR3 amino acids: CASSEGQRKGYGYTF. The CDR3 coding sequence is TGTGCCAGCTCGGAGGGGCAAAGAAAAGGGTATGGCTACACCTTC.

The gene calls are TRBV6-5 and TRBJ2-7, with 10 bases matching TRBD1. V shed 6 bases and J 6 bases; nucleotides not matched to a gene: 8. CDR3 length: 14 residues. The germline gives CDR1 MNHEY, CDR2 SVGAGI. CDR3 DNA sequence: TGTGCCAGCAGCCCGGACAGGGGGTTTTCCGAGCAGTACTTC. Translating it yields CASSPDRGFSEQYF.

This chain joins TRBV6-4 and TRBJ2-3, with 14 bases fitting TRBD2. The CDR3 is 16 amino acids. Germline loops: CDR1 MRHNA, CDR2 SNTAGT. V lost 0 bases, J lost 4 bases, and 0 bases stayed unmatched. The CDR3 is CASSDSTSGGADTQYF. Here the CDR3 DNA reads TGTGCCAGCAGTGACTCGACTAGCGGGGGGGCAGATACGCAGTATTTT.

This chain connects TRBV6-5 to TRBJ2-1; 7 nucleotides agree with TRBD1. Trimming took 9 bases from V and 0 from J; bases not matched to a gene: 8. Germline CDR1 reads MNHEY; CDR2 reads SVGAGI. This CDR3 is built from 15 residues. The DNA for the CDR3 is TGTGCCAGTCGACAGGGTCGGATCTCCTACAATGAGCAGTTCTTC. Protein product: CASRQGRISYNEQFF.

This clone was detected only once. The CDR3 region has the DNA TGTGCCAGCAGCCCCGACAGAGATTCACCCCTCCACTTT. Its protein product is CASSPDRDSPLHF. The chain employs TRBV11-1 and TRBJ1-6; D possibly corresponds to TRBD1 (5 bases). The CDR3 contains 13 residues. Trimming left V 5 bases short and J 8 bases short, with 10 bases between. Germline V gives CDR1 SGHAT, CDR2 FQDESV (reference sequence).

The chain has TRBV29-1 and TRBJ1-2; D uncertain. The CDR3 consists of 13 residues. In germline, CDR1 is SQVTM, CDR2 ANQGSEA. Between the trimmed V and J ends, which lost 3 bases and 5 bases, there was a span of 13 bases. The CDR3 bases are TGCAGCGTTGAGAGTAAGGGCCTTTATGGCTACACCTTC. Its protein product is CSVESKGLYGYTF.